This TCR beta chain was documented in a study of cytomegalovirus exposure and HLA in healthy donors. Study-level results: Despite most TCR sequences being rare, some public TCRs occurred in many donors. The study put 150 to 200 TCR beta chains on its list as cytomegalovirus-associated.

Here immunoSEQ multiplex PCR was the method, and the copy in TCRdb shows in-frame clones only, minus some. The sample shows roughly 300,000 clones, 86% of them seen only once. As to this clone: As yet, its antigen is unknown.

Germline assignment: CDR1 KGHSH and CDR2 LQKENI. The V gene lost 6 bases and the J gene lost 4 bases, with 15 bases spanning the gap. The CDR3 covers 14 residues. The sequence was obtained from a woman aged 18-29 years in good health and CMV-seronegative. Sequences were obtained from PBMCs. The chain links TRBV18 to TRBJ1-1, with a tentative D call TRBD1 (5 bases). The CDR3: CASSVRLDTTEAFF. CDR3 sequence (DNA): TGTGCCAGCTCCGTCAGGCTGGACACCACTGAAGCTTTCTTT.